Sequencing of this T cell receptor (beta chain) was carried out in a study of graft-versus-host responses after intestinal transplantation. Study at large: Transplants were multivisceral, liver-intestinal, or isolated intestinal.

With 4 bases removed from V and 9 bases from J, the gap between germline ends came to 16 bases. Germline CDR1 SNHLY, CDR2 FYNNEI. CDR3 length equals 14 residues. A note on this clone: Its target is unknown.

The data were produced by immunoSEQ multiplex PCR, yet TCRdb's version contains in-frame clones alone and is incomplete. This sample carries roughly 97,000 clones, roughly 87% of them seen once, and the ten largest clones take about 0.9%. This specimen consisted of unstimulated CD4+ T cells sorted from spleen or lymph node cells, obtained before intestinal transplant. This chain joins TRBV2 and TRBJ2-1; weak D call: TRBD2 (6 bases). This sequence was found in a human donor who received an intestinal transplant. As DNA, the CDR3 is TGTGCCAGCAGTGGAAGGCGACTAGTGGGTGAGCAGTTCTTC. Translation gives CASSGRRLVGEQFF.